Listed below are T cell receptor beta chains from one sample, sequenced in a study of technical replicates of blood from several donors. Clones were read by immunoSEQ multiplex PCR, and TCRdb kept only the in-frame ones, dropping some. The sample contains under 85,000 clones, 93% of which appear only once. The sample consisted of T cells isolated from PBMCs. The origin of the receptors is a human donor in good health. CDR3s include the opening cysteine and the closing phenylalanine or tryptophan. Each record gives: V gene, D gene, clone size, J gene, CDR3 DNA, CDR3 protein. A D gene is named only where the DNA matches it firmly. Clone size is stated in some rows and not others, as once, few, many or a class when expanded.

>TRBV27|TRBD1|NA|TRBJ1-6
TGTGCCAGCAGTTTAGGACAGGGCAGCTCCTATAATTCACCCCTCCACTTT
CASSLGQGSSYNSPLHF
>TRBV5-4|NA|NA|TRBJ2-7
TGTGCCAGCAGCTTAGGGACTGGAGGCTACGAGCAGTACTTC
CASSLGTGGYEQYF
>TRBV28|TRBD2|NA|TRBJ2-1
TGTGCCAGCAGTTTTACTAGCGTATATGAGCAGTTCTTC
CASSFTSVYEQFF
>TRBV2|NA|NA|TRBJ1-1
TGTGCCAGCCCAGGCATCGGGGACACTGAAGCTTTCTTT
CASPGIGDTEAFF
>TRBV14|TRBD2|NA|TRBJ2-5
TGTGCCAGCAGCCCACCAGGACTAGTCTTTGGAGAGACCCAGTACTTC
CASSPPGLVFGETQYF
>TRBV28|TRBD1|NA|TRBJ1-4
TGTGCCAGCTATTTCCAAGGGACAGGAGGGGGAAAACTGTTTTTT
CASYFQGTGGGKLFF
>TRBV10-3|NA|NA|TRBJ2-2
TGTGCCATCAGTGGTGGCGGGAACACCGGGGAGCTGTTTTTT
CAISGGGNTGELFF
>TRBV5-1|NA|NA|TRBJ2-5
TGCGCCAGCAGCTTCGCATCAGGGTTTCGAGAGACCCAGTACTTC
CASSFASGFRETQYF
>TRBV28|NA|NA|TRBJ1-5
TGTGCCAGCAGTTTACGGGGTCGTCAGCCCCAGCATTTT
CASSLRGRQPQHF
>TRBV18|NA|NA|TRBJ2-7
TGTGCCAGCTCTCCAGGGCCCATCTACGAGCAGTACTTC
CASSPGPIYEQYF
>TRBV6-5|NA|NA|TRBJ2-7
TGTGCCAGCAGAAGAGCCCCCAATGGCGAGCAGTACTTC
CASRRAPNGEQYF
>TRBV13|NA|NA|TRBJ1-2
TGTGCCAGCAGTGTTAGGGGTAATTATGGCTACACCTTC
CASSVRGNYGYTF
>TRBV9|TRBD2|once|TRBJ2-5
TGTGCCAGCAGCGTAGAGGCTAGCGGGGGGGCAGTAGAGACCCAGTACTTC
CASSVEASGGAVETQYF
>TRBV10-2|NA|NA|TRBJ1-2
TGCGCCAGCAGCCGCGACAGGATCTATGGCTACACCTTC
CASSRDRIYGYTF
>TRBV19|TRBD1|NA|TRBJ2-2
TGTGCCAGTAGTCCACGGTGGGCAGGGGGCGACACCGGGGAGCTGTTTTTT
CASSPRWAGGDTGELFF
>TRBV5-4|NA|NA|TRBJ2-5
TGTGCCAGCAGCTTTCCAGGGGATCAAGAGACCCAGTACTTC
CASSFPGDQETQYF
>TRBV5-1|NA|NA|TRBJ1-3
TGCGCCAGCAAGCGATCGGGGACTGGAAACACCATATATTTT
CASKRSGTGNTIYF
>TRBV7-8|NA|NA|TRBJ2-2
TGTGCCAGCAGCTTTCGGCAGGGGATCGGGGAGCTGTTTTTT
CASSFRQGIGELFF
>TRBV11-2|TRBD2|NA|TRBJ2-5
TGTGCCAGCAGCCCCTGGACTAGCGGGTACCAAGAGACCCAGTACTTC
CASSPWTSGYQETQYF
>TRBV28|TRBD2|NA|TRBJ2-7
TGTGCCAGCAGCCCTGGGACTAGCGGGGTCTACGAGCAGTACTTC
CASSPGTSGVYEQYF
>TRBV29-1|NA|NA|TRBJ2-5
TGCAGCGCCCGCCAGGGGTTCCAAGAGACCCAGTACTTC
CSARQGFQETQYF
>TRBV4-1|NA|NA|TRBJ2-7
TGCGCCAGCAGCCAACCCGGGAGCTCCTACGAGCAGTACTTC
CASSQPGSSYEQYF
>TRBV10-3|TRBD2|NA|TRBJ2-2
TGTGCCATCAGCCCCGGGACTAGCGGGATAAACACCGGGGAGCTGTTTTTT
CAISPGTSGINTGELFF
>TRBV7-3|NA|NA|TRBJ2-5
TGTGCCAGCAGCTTACAGGATAGGGAGACCCAGTACTTC
CASSLQDRETQYF
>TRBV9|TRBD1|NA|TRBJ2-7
TGTGCCAGCAGCAAAGACAGGGGGCGTTACGAGCAGTACTTC
CASSKDRGRYEQYF
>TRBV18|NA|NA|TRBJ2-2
TGTGCCAGCTCACCGTTGAGCACCGGGGAGCTGTTTTTT
CASSPLSTGELFF
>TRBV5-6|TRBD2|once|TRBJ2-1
TGTGCCAGCAGCCCACTAGCGGGGGGCTACAATGAGCAGTTCTTC
CASSPLAGGYNEQFF
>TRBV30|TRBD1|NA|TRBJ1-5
TGTGCCTGGAGTGGACAGGGAGTTCAGCCCCAGCATTTT
CAWSGQGVQPQHF
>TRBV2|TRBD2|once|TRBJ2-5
TGTGCCAGCAGTGTTCTAGCGGGGCGGGGGCAAGAGACCCAGTACTTC
CASSVLAGRGQETQYF